These 28 T cell receptor beta chains share one sample of origin, sequenced in a study of OX40 agonist ivuxolimab in advanced cancers. Some clones are missing from TCRdb's copy, which holds only in-frame ones; the method was immunoSEQ multiplex PCR. The profile covers 72,000 or so clones, with roughly 91% appearing a single time and about 0.25% taken by the ten largest. This specimen consisted of CD4+ or CD8+ T cells sorted from blood, obtained in a trial of the OX40 agonist ivuxolimab. These receptor sequences come from an adult with an advanced solid tumor such as melanoma, head and neck, liver or kidney cancer.

This clone is a singleton in its sample. This chain joins TRBV12-5 and TRBJ2-5; 8 bases are shared with TRBD2. This CDR3 has 17 amino acids. Trimming removed 1 base from V and 1 base from J; junction bases left unmatched: 8. The germline V gene has CDR1 LGHNT and CDR2 FRNRAP. As DNA, the CDR3 is TGTGCTAGTGGTTTGGGCACTAGCGGACTATTCCAAGAGACCCAGTACTTC. The encoded protein is CASGLGTSGLFQETQYF.

This clone was seen a single time. The V call is TRBV29-1, the J call TRBJ1-1; D call uncertain. The CDR3 spans 11 residues. With 6 bases removed from V and 5 bases from J, the gap between germline ends came to 10 bases. The germline V gene has CDR1 SQVTM and CDR2 ANQGSEA. The CDR3 DNA is TGCAGCGTAAAACACGAGACTGAAGCTTTCTTT. Translation: CSVKHETEAFF.

This rearrangement joins TRBV6-1 to TRBJ1-6; D is ambiguous. Germline CDR1 MNHNS, CDR2 SASEGT. With 4 bases removed from V and 7 bases from J, the gap between germline ends came to 23 bases. CDR3 length: 18 amino acids. CDR3 nucleotides: TGTGCCAGCAGTGTTAAGGCTATAGACCGGATTGAAAATTCACCCCTCCACTTT. As protein: CASSVKAIDRIENSPLHF.

The chain recombines TRBV2 with TRBJ2-5, with 7 nucleotides matching TRBD2. V was pared by 1 base and J by 7 bases, with 12 bases of the junction left unmatched. CDR3 length: 16 residues. CDR1 and CDR2 (germline): SNHLY, FYNNEI. This CDR3 is CASSEGQTGRGGTQYF. The CDR3 DNA sequence: TGTGCCAGCAGTGAAGGCCAAACGGGGCGCGGGGGGACCCAGTACTTC.

This chain links TRBV5-4 with TRBJ2-7; the D gene is possibly TRBD1 (6 bases). CDR1 and CDR2 (germline): SGHNT, YYREEE (reference sequence). V lost 6 bases and J lost 3, with 10 bases in between. The CDR3 sequence is 12 residues long. CDR3 protein: CASNLQGYEQYF. CDR3 nucleotide sequence: TGTGCCAGCAACTTACAGGGCTACGAGCAGTACTTC. Together with reference TRBV5-4 and TRBJ2-7, the CDR3 gives the full variable domain: ETGVTQSPTHLIKTRGQQVTLRCSSQSGHNTVSWYQQALGQGPQFIFQYYREEENGRGNFPPRFSGLQFPNYSSELNVNALELDDSALYLCASNLQGYEQYFGPGTRLTVT.

The rearrangement joins TRBV18 to TRBJ1-3; D is undetermined. This CDR3 comprises 18 residues. CDR1 is KGHSH and CDR2 is LQKENI in the germline V gene. V lost 0 bases to trimming and J lost 9 bases, with 24 bases between them. The CDR3 DNA sequence: TGTGCCAGCTCACCACCTACCAAAGGGCGAGGTATTGAGTCCACCATATATTTT. Its protein is CASSPPTKGRGIESTIYF.

The chain uses TRBV14 and TRBJ2-4; D is unclear. Trimming stripped 0 bases from V and 4 bases from J, with 16 bases between. The V gene's germline CDR1 is SGHDN and CDR2 FVKESK. The CDR3 loop spans 17 amino acids. The CDR3 sequence is CASSQEGLQDRKNIQYF. CDR3 DNA: TGTGCCAGCAGCCAAGAGGGTTTGCAGGATAGAAAAAACATTCAGTACTTC. The complete variable domain, with remaining parts taken from reference TRBV14 and TRBJ2-4, reads EAGVTQFPSHSVIEKGQTVTLRCDPISGHDNLYWYRRVMGKEIKFLLHFVKESKQDESGMPNNRFLAERTGGTYSTLKVQPAELEDSGVYFCASSQEGLQDRKNIQYFGAGTRLSVL.

The J gene is TRBJ2-2, the V gene TRBV5-1, with D possibly TRBD1 on 5 matching bases. CDR3 length equals 14 residues. V shed 2 bases and J shed 6 bases, with 11 bases lying between them. Per germline, CDR1 SGHRS and CDR2 YFSETQ. CDR3: CASSLGVESGELFF. The CDR3 coding sequence is TGCGCCAGCAGCTTAGGGGTCGAGTCCGGGGAGCTGTTTTTT.

The chain couples TRBV6-1 to TRBJ2-7; 7 positions match TRBD1. Germline CDR1 reads MNHNS; CDR2 reads SASEGT. CDR3 size: 14 residues. With 6 bases clipped from V and 0 bases from J, the junction kept 5 bases outside the gene matches. CDR3 sequence reads: CASSPGTASYEQYF. Here the CDR3 DNA reads TGTGCCAGCAGCCCCGGGACAGCCTCCTACGAGCAGTACTTC.

The V and J genes are TRBV11-2 and TRBJ2-1; D ambiguous. Between the trimmed V and J ends, which lost 3 bases and 10 bases, there was a span of 7 bases. This CDR3 contains 11 residues. Germline-derived CDR1 and CDR2 are SGHAT and FQNNGV. The CDR3 nucleotides read TGTGCCAGCAGCTTCCAAGGCGAGCAGTTCTTC. It specifies CASSFQGEQFF. Looking up the rest from reference TRBV11-2 and TRBJ2-1 gives the full variable domain: EAGVAQSPRYKIIEKRQSVAFWCNPISGHATLYWYQQILGQGPKLLIQFQNNGVVDDSQLPKDRFSAERLKGVDSTLKIQPAKLEDSAVYLCASSFQGEQFFGPGTRLTVL.

This chain joins TRBV19 and TRBJ2-7; D perhaps matches TRBD1 (5 bases). Trimming took off 7 bases at V and 1 base at J, with 17 bases between the two ends. This CDR3 has 15 amino acids. From germline, CDR1 is LNHDA and CDR2 SQIVND (reference sequence). The CDR3 region is CASTKGSAGSYEQYF. The DNA of the CDR3 is TGTGCCAGTACCAAGGGATCAGCAGGGTCCTACGAGCAGTACTTC.

The chain links TRBV4-3 to TRBJ2-7; TRBD1 matches at 7 bases. The V segment lost 4 bases and the J segment 2 bases; nucleotides outside the gene matches: 17. The CDR3 length is 18 residues. CDR1 is LGHNA and CDR2 is YSLEER in the germline V gene. The CDR3 DNA reads as TGCGCCAGCAGCCGAGAAACACCGACAGGGCGATCTCCCTACGAGCAGTACTTC. Protein sequence: CASSRETPTGRSPYEQYF.

J is TRBJ2-5 and V is TRBV11-2; D is possibly TRBD2 (6 bases). This CDR3 contains 15 residues. Trimming took off 3 bases at V and 5 bases at J, with 16 bases between the two ends. CDR1 is SGHAT, CDR2 FQNNGV, per germline. This chain's CDR3 is CASSFGGRTWETQYF. The CDR3 DNA reads as TGTGCCAGCAGCTTTGGAGGGAGGACTTGGGAGACCCAGTACTTC.

The chain uses TRBV13 and TRBJ2-6; the D is unclear. With 10 bases removed from V and 4 bases from J, the gap between germline ends came to 11 bases. The germline V gene encodes CDR1 PRHDT and CDR2 FYEKMQ (reference sequence). The CDR3 loop spans 13 amino acids. DNA of the CDR3: TGTGCCACCCAGACGATCGGGGCCAACGTCCTGACTTTC. Amino acids: CATQTIGANVLTF.

This sequence joins TRBV20-1 and TRBJ2-7, with 8 positions matching TRBD1. CDR3 length: 10 amino acids. Germline CDR1 DFQATT, CDR2 SNEGSKA (reference sequence). Losses at the gene ends were 5 bases for V and 12 bases for J; bases not matched to a gene: 6. DNA of the CDR3: TGCAGTGCTTACCGGGACAGGAGGTACTTC. This translates into CSAYRDRRYF.

This clone was detected a few times. The gene calls are TRBV7-2 and TRBJ2-7, with 7 bases fitting TRBD1. The V and J ends lost 5 bases and 3 bases, in that order; junction bases with no gene match: 7. The germline V gene has CDR1 SGHTA and CDR2 FQGNSA. The length of the CDR3 is 14 residues. The DNA of the CDR3 is TGTGCCAGCAGCCCCGGGACAGTAAGCTACGAGCAGTACTTC. Translating it yields CASSPGTVSYEQYF.

The genes are TRBV6-5 and TRBJ1-6, with 8 bases fitting TRBD1. Trimming cost V 6 bases and J 9 bases; bases outside gene matches: 7. Per the germline V gene, CDR1 is MNHEY and CDR2 is SVGAGI. CDR3 length: 14 amino acids. The CDR3 nucleotides are TGTGCCAGCAGAGCCGGGACAGGCCTTTCACCCCTCCACTTT. Protein: CASRAGTGLSPLHF.

This clone was detected only a few times. This chain connects TRBV5-1 to TRBJ1-2; D is perhaps TRBD1 (5 bases). The V gene's germline CDR1 is SGHRS and CDR2 YFSETQ. CDR3 size: 15 residues. Deletions cut 0 bases from V and 1 base from J, with 10 bases between. The CDR3 loop is CASSLEATVNYGYTF. As DNA, the CDR3 is TGCGCCAGCAGCTTGGAAGCGACAGTTAACTATGGCTACACCTTC.

The rearrangement links TRBV7-2 to TRBJ2-7, with 9 bases aligning to TRBD2. V gave up 3 bases and J gave up 5 bases; unmatched junction bases: 11. CDR1 is SGHTA, CDR2 FQGNSA, per germline. The CDR3 contains 16 residues. The DNA for the CDR3 is TGTGCCAGCAGCTTTCGCTGGCGGGAGGGCGTAAACGAGCAGTACTTC. As protein: CASSFRWREGVNEQYF.

This chain connects TRBV18 to TRBJ2-1; D is possibly TRBD2 (5 bases). Trimming removed 3 bases at V and 10 bases at J, with 16 bases between. The CDR3 has 14 amino acids. Germline values: CDR1 KGHSH, CDR2 LQKENI. CDR3 residues: CASSPPERSGEQFF. DNA for the CDR3: TGTGCCAGCTCACCTCCAGAACGGAGCGGCGAGCAGTTCTTC.

The chain employs TRBV4-1 and TRBJ2-2; D is ambiguous. This CDR3 has 19 residues. Germline loops: CDR1 MGHRA, CDR2 YSYEKL. Trimming shortened V by 4 bases and J by 0 bases, and 21 bases separated the two germline ends. The CDR3 DNA reads as TGCGCCAGCAGCCGAAAGATGTGGGCGGAGCCCACGAACACCGGGGAGCTGTTTTTT. Amino acids: CASSRKMWAEPTNTGELFF.

The chain is built from TRBV6-1 and TRBJ2-1; 8 bases match TRBD2. This CDR3 is 13 amino acids long. Germline CDR1 reads MNHNS; CDR2 reads SASEGT. Germline trimming cut 6 bases from V and 4 bases from J; bases unmatched to any gene: 2. CDR3 sequence: CASRREAYNEQFF. The CDR3 nucleotides are TGTGCCAGCAGGCGGGAGGCTTACAATGAGCAGTTCTTC.

The CDR3 protein is CASSWRQPGTDTQYF. In DNA form, the CDR3 reads TGCGCCAGCAGCTGGAGACAGCCAGGCACAGATACGCAGTATTTT. The chain links TRBV5-1 to TRBJ2-3; D may be TRBD1 (5 bases). V lost 3 bases to trimming and J lost 1 base, with 12 bases between them. Germline V lookup: CDR1 SGHRS, CDR2 YFSETQ. This CDR3 has 15 residues.

The V call is TRBV5-4, the J call TRBJ2-2, with D tentatively TRBD1 (7 bases). Germline lookup yields CDR1 SGHNT and CDR2 YYREEE (reference sequence). The ends were cut back, 4 bases at V and 3 bases at J, with 13 bases in the middle. CDR3 length: 15 residues. CDR3: CASSRGQGDTGELFF. The CDR3 DNA reads TGTGCCAGCAGCCGGGGGCAGGGGGACACCGGGGAGCTGTTTTTT.

The rearrangement joins TRBV27 to TRBJ2-5; tentative D call: TRBD2 (7 bases). Germline V lookup: CDR1 MNHEY, CDR2 SMNVEV (reference sequence). This CDR3 has 16 residues. The V gene lost 5 bases and the J gene lost 4 bases, with 20 bases spanning the gap. Here the CDR3 reads CASSTGGGGRRETQYF. In nucleotides, the CDR3 is TGTGCCAGCAGTACGGGAGGCGGGGGCAGGCGAGAGACCCAGTACTTC.

The rearrangement uses TRBV19 and TRBJ2-1; D gene ambiguous. From germline, CDR1 is LNHDA and CDR2 SQIVND (reference sequence). Deletions cut 3 bases from V and 7 bases from J, with 19 bases between. The CDR3 runs to 16 residues. The CDR3: CASSMSRNRLLNEQFF. The CDR3 DNA sequence: TGTGCCAGTAGTATGTCCCGAAACCGGCTTTTGAATGAGCAGTTCTTC.

This chain joins TRBV12-5 and TRBJ1-3; D call uncertain. The CDR3 sequence is 14 residues long. V was cut by 5 bases and J by 1 base, with 9 bases left in between. Per the germline V gene, CDR1 is LGHNT and CDR2 is FRNRAP. CDR3 DNA sequence: TGTGCTAGTGGTACGGGTCTTTCTGGAAACACCATATATTTT. Translation: CASGTGLSGNTIYF. The whole variable domain, filled in from reference TRBV12-5 and TRBJ1-3, reads DARVTQTPRHKVTEMGQEVTMRCQPILGHNTVFWYRQTMMQGLELLAYFRNRAPLDDSGMPKDRFSAEMPDATLATLKIQPSEPRDSAVYFCASGTGLSGNTIYFGEGSWLTVV.

The V and J genes are TRBV6-1 and TRBJ2-7, with D possibly TRBD2 on 6 matching bases. Germline CDR1 and CDR2: MNHNS and SASEGT. V lost 10 bases to trimming and J lost 4 bases, with 14 bases between them. The CDR3 loop spans 12 amino acids. CDR3: CATGTPGYEQYF. CDR3 nucleotides: TGTGCCACTGGGACTCCAGGGTACGAGCAGTACTTC.